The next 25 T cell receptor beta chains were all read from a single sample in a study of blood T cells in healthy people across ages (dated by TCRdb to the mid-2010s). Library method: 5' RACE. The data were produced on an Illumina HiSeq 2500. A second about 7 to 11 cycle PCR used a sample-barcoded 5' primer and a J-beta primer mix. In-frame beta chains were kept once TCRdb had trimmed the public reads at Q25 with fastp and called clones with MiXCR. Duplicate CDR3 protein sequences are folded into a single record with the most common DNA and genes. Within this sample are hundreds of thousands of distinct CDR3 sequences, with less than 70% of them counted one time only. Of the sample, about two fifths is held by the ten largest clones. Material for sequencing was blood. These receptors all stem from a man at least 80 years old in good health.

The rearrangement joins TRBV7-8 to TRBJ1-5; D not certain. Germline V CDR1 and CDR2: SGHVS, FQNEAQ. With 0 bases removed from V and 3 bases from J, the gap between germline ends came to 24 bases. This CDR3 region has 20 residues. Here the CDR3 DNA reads TGTGCCAGCAGCTTAGCGGTCATTAATTCCCCCTTAGGTTTCAATCAGCCCCAGCATTTT. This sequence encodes CASSLAVINSPLGFNQPQHF.

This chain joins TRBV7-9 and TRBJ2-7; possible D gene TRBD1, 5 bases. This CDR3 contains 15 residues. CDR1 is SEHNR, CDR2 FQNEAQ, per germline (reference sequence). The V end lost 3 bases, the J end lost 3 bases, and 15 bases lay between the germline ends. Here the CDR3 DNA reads TGTGCCAGCAGCTTGGGGCCGCCCCAAGACTACGAGCAGTACTTC. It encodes CASSLGPPQDYEQYF.

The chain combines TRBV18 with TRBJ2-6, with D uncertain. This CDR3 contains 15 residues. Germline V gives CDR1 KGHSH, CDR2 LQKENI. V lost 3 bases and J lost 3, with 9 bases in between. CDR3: CASSPGSGGANVLTF. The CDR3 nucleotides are TGTGCCAGCTCACCCGGTTCCGGTGGGGCCAACGTCCTGACTTTC.

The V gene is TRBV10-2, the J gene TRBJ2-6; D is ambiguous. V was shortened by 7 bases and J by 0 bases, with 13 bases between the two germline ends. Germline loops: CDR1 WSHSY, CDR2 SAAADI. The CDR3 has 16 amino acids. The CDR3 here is CASKTEALSGANVLTF. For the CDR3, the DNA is TGCGCCAGCAAGACCGAGGCCCTCTCTGGGGCCAACGTCCTGACTTTC.

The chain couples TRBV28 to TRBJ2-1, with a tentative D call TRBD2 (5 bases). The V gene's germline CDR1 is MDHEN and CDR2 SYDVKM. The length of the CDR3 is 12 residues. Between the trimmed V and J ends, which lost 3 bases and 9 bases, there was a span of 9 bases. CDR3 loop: CASSFARAEQFF. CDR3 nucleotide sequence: TGTGCCAGCAGTTTCGCGAGGGCTGAGCAGTTCTTC.

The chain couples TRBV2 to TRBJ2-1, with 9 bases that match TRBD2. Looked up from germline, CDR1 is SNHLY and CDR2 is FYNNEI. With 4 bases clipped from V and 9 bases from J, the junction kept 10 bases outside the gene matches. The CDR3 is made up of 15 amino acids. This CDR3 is CASSGAGLAIGEQFF. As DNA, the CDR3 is TGTGCCAGCAGTGGGGCCGGACTAGCGATTGGTGAGCAGTTCTTC.

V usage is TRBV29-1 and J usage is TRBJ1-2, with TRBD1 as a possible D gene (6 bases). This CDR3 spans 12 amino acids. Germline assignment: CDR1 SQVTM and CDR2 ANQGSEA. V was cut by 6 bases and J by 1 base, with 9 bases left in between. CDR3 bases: TGCAGCGTCGAGGACAGTAACTATGGCTACACCTTC. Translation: CSVEDSNYGYTF.

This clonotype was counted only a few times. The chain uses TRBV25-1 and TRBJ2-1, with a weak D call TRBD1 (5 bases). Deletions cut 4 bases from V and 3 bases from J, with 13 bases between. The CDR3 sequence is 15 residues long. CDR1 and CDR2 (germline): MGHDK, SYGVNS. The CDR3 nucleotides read TGTGCCAGCAGTGTCAGGGATGAGGTCTACAATGAGCAGTTCTTC. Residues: CASSVRDEVYNEQFF.

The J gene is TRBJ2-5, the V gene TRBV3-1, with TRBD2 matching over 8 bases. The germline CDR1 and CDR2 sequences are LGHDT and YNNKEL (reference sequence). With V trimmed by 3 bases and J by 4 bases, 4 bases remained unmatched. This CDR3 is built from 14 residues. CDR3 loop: CASSHAGGGETQYF. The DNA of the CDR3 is TGTGCCAGCAGCCATGCCGGGGGGGGAGAGACCCAGTACTTC.

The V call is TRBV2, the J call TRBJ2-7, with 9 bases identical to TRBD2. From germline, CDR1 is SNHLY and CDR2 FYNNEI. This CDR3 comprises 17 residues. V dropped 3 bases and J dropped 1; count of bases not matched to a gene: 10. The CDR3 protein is CASSDWQPLAGSYEQYF. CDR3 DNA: TGTGCCAGCAGTGATTGGCAGCCACTAGCGGGTTCCTACGAGCAGTACTTC.

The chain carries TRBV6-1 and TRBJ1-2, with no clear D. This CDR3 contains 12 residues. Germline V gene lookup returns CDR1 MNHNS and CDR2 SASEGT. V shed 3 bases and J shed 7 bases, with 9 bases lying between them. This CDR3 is CASSETEVGYTF. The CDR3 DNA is TGTGCCAGCAGTGAGACGGAGGTTGGCTACACCTTC.

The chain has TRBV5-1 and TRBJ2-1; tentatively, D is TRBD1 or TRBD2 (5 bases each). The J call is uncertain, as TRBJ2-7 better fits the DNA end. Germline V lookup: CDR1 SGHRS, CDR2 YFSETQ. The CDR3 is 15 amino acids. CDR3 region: CASSREGQSYNEQYF. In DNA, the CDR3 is TGCGCCAGCAGCCGTGAGGGGCAGTCCTACAATGAGCAGTACTTC.

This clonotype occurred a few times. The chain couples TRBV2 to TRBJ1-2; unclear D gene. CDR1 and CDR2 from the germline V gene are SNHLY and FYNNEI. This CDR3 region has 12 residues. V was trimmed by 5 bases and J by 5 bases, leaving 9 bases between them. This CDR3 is CASSPSRYGYTF. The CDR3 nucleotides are TGTGCCAGCAGTCCAAGTCGTTATGGCTACACCTTC.

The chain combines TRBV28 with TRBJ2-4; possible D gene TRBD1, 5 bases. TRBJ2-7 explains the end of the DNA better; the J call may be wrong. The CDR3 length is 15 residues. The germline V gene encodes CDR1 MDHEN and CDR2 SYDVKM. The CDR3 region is CASRSTGHGWYEQYF. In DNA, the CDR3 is TGTGCCAGCAGGTCTACAGGCCACGGCTGGTACGAGCAGTACTTC.

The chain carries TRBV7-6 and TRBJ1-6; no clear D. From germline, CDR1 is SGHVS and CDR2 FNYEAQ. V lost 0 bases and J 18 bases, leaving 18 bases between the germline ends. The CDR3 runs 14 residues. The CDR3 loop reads CASSLALGGQAPHF. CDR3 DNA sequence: TGTGCCAGCAGCTTAGCGCTAGGAGGTCAGGCCCCCCACTTT. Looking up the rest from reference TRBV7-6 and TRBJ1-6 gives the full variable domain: GAGVSQSPRYKVTKRGQDVALRCDPISGHVSLYWYRQALGQGPEFLTYFNYEAQQDKSGLPNDRFSAERPEGSISTLTIQRTEQRDSAMYRCASSLALGGQAPHFGNGTRLTVT.

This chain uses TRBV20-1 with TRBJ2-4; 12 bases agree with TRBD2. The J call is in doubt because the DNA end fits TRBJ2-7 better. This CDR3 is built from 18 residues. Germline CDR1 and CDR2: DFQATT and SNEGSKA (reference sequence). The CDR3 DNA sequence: TGCAGTGCTACCCTACGGCGACTAGCGGGGGTCCTTTCCTACGAGCAGTACTTC. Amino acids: CSATLRRLAGVLSYEQYF.

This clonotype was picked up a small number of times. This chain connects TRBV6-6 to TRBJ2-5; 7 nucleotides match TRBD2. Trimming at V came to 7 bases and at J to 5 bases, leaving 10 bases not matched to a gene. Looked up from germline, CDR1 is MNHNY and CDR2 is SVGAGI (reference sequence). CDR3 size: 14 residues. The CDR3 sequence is CASTKREQAETQYF. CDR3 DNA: TGTGCCAGCACTAAGCGGGAACAGGCGGAGACCCAGTACTTC.

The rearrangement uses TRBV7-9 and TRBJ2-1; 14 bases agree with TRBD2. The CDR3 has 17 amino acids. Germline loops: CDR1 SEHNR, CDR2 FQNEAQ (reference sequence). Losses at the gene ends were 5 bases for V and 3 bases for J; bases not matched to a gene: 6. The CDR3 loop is CASSPGLAGGIYNEQFF. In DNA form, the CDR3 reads TGTGCCAGCAGCCCAGGACTAGCGGGAGGTATCTACAATGAGCAGTTCTTC. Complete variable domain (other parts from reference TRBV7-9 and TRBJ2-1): DTGVSQNPRHKITKRGQNVTFRCDPISEHNRLYWYRQTLGQGPEFLTYFQNEAQLEKSRLLSDRFSAERPKGSFSTLEIQRTEQGDSAMYLCASSPGLAGGIYNEQFFGPGTRLTVL.

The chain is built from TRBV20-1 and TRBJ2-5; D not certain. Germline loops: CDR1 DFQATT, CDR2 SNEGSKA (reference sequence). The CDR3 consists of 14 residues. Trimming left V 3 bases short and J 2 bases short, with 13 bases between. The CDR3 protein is CSASQQPIQETQYF. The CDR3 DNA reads TGCAGTGCTAGTCAACAGCCGATACAAGAGACCCAGTACTTC.

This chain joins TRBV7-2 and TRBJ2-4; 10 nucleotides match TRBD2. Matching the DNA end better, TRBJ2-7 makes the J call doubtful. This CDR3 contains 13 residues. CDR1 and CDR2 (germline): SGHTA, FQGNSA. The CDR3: CASGGLANCEQYF. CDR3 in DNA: TGTGCCAGCGGGGGACTAGCGAACTGCGAGCAGTACTTC.

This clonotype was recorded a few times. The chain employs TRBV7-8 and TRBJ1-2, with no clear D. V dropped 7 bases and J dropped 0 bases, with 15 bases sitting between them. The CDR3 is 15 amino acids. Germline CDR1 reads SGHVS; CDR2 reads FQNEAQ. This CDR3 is CASTRTAPTNYGYTF. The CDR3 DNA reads TGTGCCAGCACTCGAACAGCCCCCACTAACTATGGCTACACCTTC.

CDR3 protein: CSVATGAGATEAFF. CDR3 DNA sequence: TGCAGCGTTGCCACAGGGGCGGGTGCCACTGAAGCTTTCTTT. The rearrangement joins TRBV29-1 to TRBJ1-1, with 7 bases aligning to TRBD1. Trimming cost V 4 bases and J 4 bases; bases outside gene matches: 9. CDR1 is SQVTM and CDR2 is ANQGSEA in the germline V gene. The CDR3 length is 14 residues.

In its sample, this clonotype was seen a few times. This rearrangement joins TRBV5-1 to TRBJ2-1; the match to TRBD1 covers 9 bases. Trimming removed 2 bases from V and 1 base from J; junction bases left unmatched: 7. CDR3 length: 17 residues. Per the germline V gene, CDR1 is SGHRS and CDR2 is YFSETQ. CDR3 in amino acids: CASSLSRGQGSYNEQFF. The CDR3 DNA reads TGCGCCAGCAGCTTATCCCGGGGACAGGGTTCCTACAATGAGCAGTTCTTC.

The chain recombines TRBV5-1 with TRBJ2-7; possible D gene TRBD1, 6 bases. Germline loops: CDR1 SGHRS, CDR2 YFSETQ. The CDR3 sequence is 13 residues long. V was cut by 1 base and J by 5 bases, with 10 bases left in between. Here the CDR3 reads CASSLTGFNEQYF. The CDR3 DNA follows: TGCGCCAGCAGCTTGACAGGGTTCAACGAGCAGTACTTC.

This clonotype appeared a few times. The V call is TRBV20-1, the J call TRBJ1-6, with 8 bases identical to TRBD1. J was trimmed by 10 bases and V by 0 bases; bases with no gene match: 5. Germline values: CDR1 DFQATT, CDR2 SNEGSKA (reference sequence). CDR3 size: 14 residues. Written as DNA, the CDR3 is TGCAGTGCTAGAGAGGAACAGGGGGAATCACCCCTCCACTTT. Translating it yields CSAREEQGESPLHF.